These 23 T cell receptor beta chains were all obtained from the same sample, sequenced in a study of human T cells and chemical hapten exposure. The time point is: patch test 1, 2 weeks after DPC sensitization. Treatment given: therapeutic diphenylcyclopropenone sensitization with weekly scalp DPC. One entry per CDR3 protein, called by TCRdb with MiXCR from the RACE reads. The sample holds just under 350,000 distinct CDR3 sequences; approximately 6.3% are singletons and the top ten take 8.4%. Sequenced here: whole blood, sampled in connection with sensitization to the hapten diphenylcyclopropenone (DPC). The receptors shown here come from a woman under 30 with alopecia areata. Some clones in this sample may be carry-over from other donors' samples.

This chain links TRBV2 with TRBJ2-5; 7 nucleotides line up with TRBD2. After removal of 5 bases from V and 1 base from J, the junction contained 7 bases not matched to a gene. This CDR3 region has 15 residues. Per the germline V gene, CDR1 is SNHLY and CDR2 is FYNNEI. This CDR3 is CASSRRAGFQETQYF. The CDR3 DNA follows: TGTGCCAGCAGTAGAAGAGCGGGGTTCCAAGAGACCCAGTACTTC.

The rearrangement uses TRBV4-3 and TRBJ2-2, with 10 nucleotides matching TRBD1. The CDR3 extends over 15 amino acids. From germline, CDR1 is LGHNA and CDR2 YSLEER. V lost 4 bases, J lost 8 bases, and 7 bases stayed unmatched. CDR3 in amino acids: CASSPGQGVTGELFF. CDR3 coding DNA: TGCGCCAGCAGCCCTGGACAGGGGGTGACGGGGGAGCTGTTTTTT.

This clonotype showed up just a few times. The chain employs TRBV4-3 and TRBJ1-6; D is unclear. This CDR3 has 13 residues. Germline assignment: CDR1 LGHNA and CDR2 YSLEER. V lost 1 base, J lost 10 bases, and 8 bases lay in between. CDR3 in amino acids: CASSQVKESPLHF. CDR3 bases: TGCGCCAGCAGCCAAGTTAAGGAGTCACCCCTCCACTTT.

The gene calls are TRBV27 and TRBJ1-6, with a weak D call TRBD1 (6 bases). Germline-derived CDR1 and CDR2 are MNHEY and SMNVEV (reference sequence). Trimming removed 6 bases at V and 7 bases at J, with 19 bases between. CDR3 length: 16 amino acids. CDR3 amino acids: CASSQGGWVGNSPLHF. The CDR3 DNA reads TGTGCCAGCAGCCAAGGGGGATGGGTCGGGAATTCACCCCTCCACTTT.

This chain uses TRBV4-2 with TRBJ1-4; TRBD1 matches at 7 bases. Germline V gene sequence: CDR1 LGHNA, CDR2 YNFKEQ. This CDR3 is built from 16 residues. Trimming removed 1 base from V and 0 bases from J; junction bases left unmatched: 2. CDR3: CASSQATGSTNEKLFF. CDR3 DNA: TGTGCCAGCAGCCAAGCGACAGGGTCAACTAATGAAAAACTGTTTTTT.

This clonotype showed up many times. The gene calls are TRBV29-1 and TRBJ2-3, with TRBD2 matching 12 bases. V lost 7 bases to trimming and J lost 1 base; unmatched junction nucleotides: 3. CDR1 and CDR2 (germline): SQVTM, ANQGSEA. This CDR3 comprises 14 residues. The CDR3 reads CSERTSGGTDTQYF. The DNA for the CDR3 is TGCAGCGAAAGGACTAGCGGGGGCACAGATACGCAGTATTTT.

Ten or more counts support this clonotype. CDR3 amino acids: CASSLGPGPGNTIYF. As DNA, the CDR3 is TGTGCCAGCAGCTTGGGGCCAGGTCCGGGAAACACCATATATTTT. The chain combines TRBV5-4 with TRBJ1-3, with D uncertain. The CDR3 length is 15 residues. The V end was cut by 0 bases, the J end by 4 bases, with 11 bases between. Germline V gene lookup returns CDR1 SGHNT and CDR2 YYREEE (reference sequence).

V gene TRBV10-3 combines with J gene TRBJ2-3, with 8 bases fitting TRBD1. The germline CDR1 and CDR2 sequences are ENHRY and SYGVKD. The ends lost 5 bases at V and 5 bases at J; junction bases unmatched: 3. This CDR3 is built from 13 residues. CDR3 in DNA: TGTGCCATCAGTCCAGGGGGCAGAGATACGCAGTATTTT. This gives the protein CAISPGGRDTQYF.

This clonotype has a count of ten or more. The chain is built from TRBV12-3 or TRBV12-4 and TRBJ2-3, with D unresolved. Trimming cost V 2 bases and J 0 bases, with 9 bases left between them. The CDR3 sequence is 15 residues long. Written as DNA, the CDR3 is TGTGCCAGCAGTTTAATAGGCGTCAGCACAGATACGCAGTATTTT. It yields the protein CASSLIGVSTDTQYF.

This clonotype was picked up a small number of times. The chain has TRBV4-1 and TRBJ1-5, with unresolved D. The CDR3 loop spans 15 amino acids. Deletions cut 5 bases from V and 0 bases from J, with 11 bases between. CDR1 is MGHRA, CDR2 YSYEKL, per germline. Written as DNA, the CDR3 is TGCGCCAGCAGCACCCGTCATTATAGCAATCAGCCCCAGCATTTT. It is translated as CASSTRHYSNQPQHF.

This clonotype was picked up a small number of times. The CDR3 loop reads CASSPSPTSGGFLTQYF. The CDR3 nucleotides are TGTGCCAGCTCACCCTCCCCGACTAGCGGGGGGTTCCTTACGCAGTATTTT. This rearrangement joins TRBV18 to TRBJ2-3; TRBD2 aligns across 13 bases. Trimming cost V 3 bases and J 8 bases; bases outside gene matches: 11. The CDR3 loop spans 17 amino acids. Germline V gene sequence: CDR1 KGHSH, CDR2 LQKENI.

The CDR3 DNA sequence: TGCGCCAGCAGCCCAGGGGGTCGCGAGACCAAAAACATTCAGTACTTC. This sequence encodes CASSPGGRETKNIQYF. The chain recombines TRBV4-3 with TRBJ2-4, with 7 bases matching TRBD1. CDR1 LGHNA and CDR2 YSLEER come from the germline V gene. Trimming cost V 4 bases and J 2 bases; bases outside gene matches: 8. The CDR3 runs to 16 residues.

This clonotype has more than one count but fewer than ten. J is TRBJ1-5 and V is TRBV20-1; 7 bases fit TRBD1. V was clipped by 2 bases and J by 6 bases; unmatched bases: 7. Germline V gene lookup returns CDR1 DFQATT and CDR2 SNEGSKA (reference sequence). This CDR3 is built from 14 residues. CDR3 residues: CSARRDRAGQPQHF. CDR3 bases: TGCAGTGCTAGAAGAGACAGGGCGGGTCAGCCCCAGCATTTT.

This clonotype was counted ten times or more. This sequence joins TRBV12-3 or TRBV12-4 and TRBJ2-1, with 9 bases that match TRBD1. Trimming cost V 6 bases and J 4 bases; bases outside gene matches: 4. This CDR3 is built from 14 residues. Here the CDR3 reads CASRTTGGYNEQFF. The CDR3, as DNA: TGTGCCAGCAGGACGACAGGGGGGTACAATGAGCAGTTCTTC.

This clonotype was seen more than once but under ten times. This chain links TRBV7-8 with TRBJ2-5, with D possibly TRBD2 on 6 matching bases. The V end was cut by 5 bases, the J end by 5 bases, with 15 bases between. Germline CDR1 SGHVS, CDR2 FQNEAQ. The CDR3 has 14 amino acids. CDR3 DNA sequence: TGTGCCAGCAGCCTTCTTTCTGGGGGGGAGACCCAGTACTTC. Its translation: CASSLLSGGETQYF.

This clonotype has a handful of counts. The CDR3 is CASSQHSTGRSYGYTF. In DNA form, the CDR3 reads TGTGCCAGCAGCCAACATTCGACAGGGAGGAGCTATGGCTACACCTTC. The genes are TRBV3-1 and TRBJ1-2; TRBD1 agrees at 7 bases. The CDR3 length is 16 residues. V shed 2 bases, J shed 4 bases, and the junction held 10 bases outside the gene matches. Germline CDR1 LGHDT, CDR2 YNNKEL (reference sequence). Drawing the rest from reference TRBV3-1 and TRBJ1-2, the complete variable domain is DTAVSQTPKYLVTQMGNDKSIKCEQNLGHDTMYWYKQDSKKFLKIMFSYNNKELIINETVPNRFSPKSPDKAHLNLHINSLELGDSAVYFCASSQHSTGRSYGYTFGSGTRLTVV.

V gene TRBV7-2 combines with J gene TRBJ1-4, with 7 bases identical to TRBD1. Trimming at V came to 5 bases and at J to 11 bases, leaving 11 bases not matched to a gene. The CDR3 runs 14 residues. Germline loops: CDR1 SGHTA, CDR2 FQGNSA. DNA for the CDR3: TGTGCCAGCAGCCGCATTTCCACAGGGGAGAAACTGTTTTTT. Its translation is CASSRISTGEKLFF.

The chain carries TRBV7-2 and TRBJ1-5; D is ambiguous. Germline CDR1 reads SGHTA; CDR2 reads FQGNSA. The CDR3 is 14 residues long. Trimming pared 0 bases from V and 9 bases from J, leaving 12 bases between. The CDR3 DNA is TGTGCCAGCAGCTTAGCGGGAGGCCCCAGGCCCCAGCATTTT. It translates to CASSLAGGPRPQHF.

V and J are TRBV2 and TRBJ1-4, with no clear D. This CDR3 is built from 14 residues. Germline assignment: CDR1 SNHLY and CDR2 FYNNEI. The V gene lost 8 bases and the J gene lost 5 bases, with 15 bases spanning the gap. The CDR3 here is CASRKELLNEKLFF. The CDR3 bases are TGTGCCAGCCGAAAGGAGTTACTCAATGAAAAACTGTTTTTT.

This CDR3 is CAITKGFTNTEAFF. CDR3 nucleotides: TGTGCCATCACCAAGGGATTTACGAACACTGAAGCTTTCTTT. The J gene is TRBJ1-1, the V gene TRBV10-3; D is ambiguous. V was pared by 7 bases and J by 1 base, with 13 bases between. Germline V lookup: CDR1 ENHRY, CDR2 SYGVKD. The CDR3 sequence is 14 residues long.

This clonotype was seen only a few times. In DNA, the CDR3 is TGTGCCAGCAGTGACTATGAAAAACTGTTTTTT. Translated, it gives CASSDYEKLFF. The chain combines TRBV6-2 or TRBV6-3 with TRBJ1-4; D is ambiguous. Germline values: CDR1 MNHEY, CDR2 SVGEGT. The CDR3 has 11 amino acids. V was trimmed by 5 bases and J by 6 bases, leaving 4 bases between them.

The CDR3: CASSYRATYTEAFF. In DNA, the CDR3 is TGTGCCAGCAGTTACAGGGCAACTTACACTGAAGCTTTCTTT. The genes are TRBV6-5 and TRBJ1-1, with unresolved D. Germline CDR1 is MNHEY and CDR2 is SVGAGI. Between the trimmed V and J ends, which lost 2 bases and 3 bases, there was a span of 10 bases. The CDR3 loop spans 14 amino acids.

This clonotype came up many times. The rearrangement uses TRBV27 and TRBJ2-7, with D possibly being TRBD1 or TRBD2 (6 bases each). The germline CDR1 and CDR2 sequences are MNHEY and SMNVEV (reference sequence). With 11 bases removed from V and 0 bases from J, the gap between germline ends came to 23 bases. CDR3 length: 16 residues. For the CDR3, the DNA is TGTGCCGGAGGGGGAGATGGGGGGTCGAGCTCCTACGAGCAGTACTTC. Translation: CAGGGDGGSSSYEQYF.